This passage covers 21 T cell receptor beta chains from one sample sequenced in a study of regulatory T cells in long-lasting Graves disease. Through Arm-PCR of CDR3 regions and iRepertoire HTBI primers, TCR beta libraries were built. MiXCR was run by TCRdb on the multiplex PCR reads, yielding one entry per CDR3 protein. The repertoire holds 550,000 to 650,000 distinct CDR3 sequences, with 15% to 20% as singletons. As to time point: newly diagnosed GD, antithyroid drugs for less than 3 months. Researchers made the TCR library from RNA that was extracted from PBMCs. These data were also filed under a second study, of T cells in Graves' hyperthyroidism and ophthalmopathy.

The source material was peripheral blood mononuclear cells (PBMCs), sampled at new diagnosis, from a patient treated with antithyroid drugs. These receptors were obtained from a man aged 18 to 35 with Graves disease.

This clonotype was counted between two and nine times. CDR3 coding DNA: TGCAGTGCTTACCGGACATCCGCTTTCTATAATTCACCCCTCCACTTT. Translation gives CSAYRTSAFYNSPLHF. This rearrangement joins TRBV20-1 to TRBJ1-6; perhaps TRBD1 as D (5 bases). The CDR3 spans 16 residues. Germline assignment: CDR1 DFQATT and CDR2 SNEGSKA (reference sequence). The ends were cut back, 5 bases at V and 3 bases at J, with 17 bases in the middle.

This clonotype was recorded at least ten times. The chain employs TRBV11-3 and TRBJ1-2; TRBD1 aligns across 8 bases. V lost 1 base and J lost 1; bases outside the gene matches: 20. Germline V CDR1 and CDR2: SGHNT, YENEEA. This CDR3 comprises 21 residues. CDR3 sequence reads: CASSLVDRGEMLHCGNYGYTF. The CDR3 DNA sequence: TGTGCCAGCAGCTTAGTTGACAGGGGCGAAATGCTCCACTGTGGTAACTATGGCTACACCTTC.

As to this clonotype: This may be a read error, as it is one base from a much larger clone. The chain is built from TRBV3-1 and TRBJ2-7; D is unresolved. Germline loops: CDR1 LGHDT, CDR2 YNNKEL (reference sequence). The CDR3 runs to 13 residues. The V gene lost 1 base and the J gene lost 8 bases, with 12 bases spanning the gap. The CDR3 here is CASSQGSAQKQYF. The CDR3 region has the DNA TGTGCCAGCAGCCAAGGATCCGCTCAGAAGCAGTACTTC.

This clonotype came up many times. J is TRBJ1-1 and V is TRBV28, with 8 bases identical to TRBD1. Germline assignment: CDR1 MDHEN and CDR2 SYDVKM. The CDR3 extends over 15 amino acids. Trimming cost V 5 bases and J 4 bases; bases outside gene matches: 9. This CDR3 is CASSLLQGARTEAFF. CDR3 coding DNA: TGTGCCAGCAGTCTCCTGCAGGGGGCGCGCACTGAAGCTTTCTTT.

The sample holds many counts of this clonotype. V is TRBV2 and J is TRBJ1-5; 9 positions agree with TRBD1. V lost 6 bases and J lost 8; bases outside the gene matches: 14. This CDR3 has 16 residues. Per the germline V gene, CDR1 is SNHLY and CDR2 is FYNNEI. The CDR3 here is CASRGIWDRVVKPQHF. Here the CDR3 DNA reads TGTGCCAGCAGGGGGATATGGGACAGGGTAGTGAAGCCCCAGCATTTT.

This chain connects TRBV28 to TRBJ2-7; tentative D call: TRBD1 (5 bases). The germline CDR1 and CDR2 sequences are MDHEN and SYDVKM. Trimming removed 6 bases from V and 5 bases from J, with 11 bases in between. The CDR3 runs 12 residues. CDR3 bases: TGTGCCAGCAGGAAGACAGTCCACGAGCAGTACTTC. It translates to CASRKTVHEQYF.

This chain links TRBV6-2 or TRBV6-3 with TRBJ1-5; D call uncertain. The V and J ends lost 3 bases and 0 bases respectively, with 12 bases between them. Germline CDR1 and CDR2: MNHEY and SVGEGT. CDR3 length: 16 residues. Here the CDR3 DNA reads TGTGCCAGCAGTTATGTCTCGGGAATTAGCAATCAGCCCCAGCATTTT. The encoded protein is CASSYVSGISNQPQHF.

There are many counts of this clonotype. The CDR3 region has the DNA TGTGCCAGCAGGCAGCAGGGGGCCCACAATGAGCAGTTCTTC. Protein product: CASRQQGAHNEQFF. The rearrangement uses TRBV2 and TRBJ2-1; TRBD1 matches 8 bases. Germline CDR1 SNHLY, CDR2 FYNNEI. The CDR3 is made up of 14 amino acids. V lost 6 bases and J lost 5; bases outside the gene matches: 6.

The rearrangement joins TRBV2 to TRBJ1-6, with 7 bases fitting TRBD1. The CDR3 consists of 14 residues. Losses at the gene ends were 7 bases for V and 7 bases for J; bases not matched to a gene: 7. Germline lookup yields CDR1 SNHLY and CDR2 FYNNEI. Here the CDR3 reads CASTGDSRNSPLHF. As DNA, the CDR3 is TGTGCCAGCACTGGGGACAGCAGAAATTCACCCCTCCACTTT.

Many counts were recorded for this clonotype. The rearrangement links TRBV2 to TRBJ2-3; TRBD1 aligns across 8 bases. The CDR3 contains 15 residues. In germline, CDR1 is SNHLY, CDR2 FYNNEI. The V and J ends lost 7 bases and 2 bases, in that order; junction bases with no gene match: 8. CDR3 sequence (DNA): TGTGCCAGCATTCATCCGGGACAGGTCACAGATACGCAGTATTTT. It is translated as CASIHPGQVTDTQYF.

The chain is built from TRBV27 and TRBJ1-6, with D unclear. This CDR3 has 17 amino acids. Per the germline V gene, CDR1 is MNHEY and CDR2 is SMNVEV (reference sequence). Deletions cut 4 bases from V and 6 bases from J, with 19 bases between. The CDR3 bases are TGTGCCAGCAGTTACCAACTCCAACTGGGCATTAATTCACCCCTCCACTTT. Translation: CASSYQLQLGINSPLHF.

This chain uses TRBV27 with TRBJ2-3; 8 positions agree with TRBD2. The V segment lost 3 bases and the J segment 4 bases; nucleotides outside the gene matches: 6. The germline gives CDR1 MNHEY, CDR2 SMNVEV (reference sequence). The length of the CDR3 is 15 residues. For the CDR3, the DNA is TGTGCCAGCAGTTTCCAAGCGGGAGTCCCAGATACGCAGTATTTT. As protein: CASSFQAGVPDTQYF.

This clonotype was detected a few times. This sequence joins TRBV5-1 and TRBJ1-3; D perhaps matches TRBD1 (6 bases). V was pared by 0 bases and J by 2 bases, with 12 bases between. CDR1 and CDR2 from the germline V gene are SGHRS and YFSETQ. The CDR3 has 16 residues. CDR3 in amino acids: CASSLEGGDPGNTIYF. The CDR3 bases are TGCGCCAGCAGCTTGGAGGGGGGGGACCCTGGAAACACCATATATTTT.

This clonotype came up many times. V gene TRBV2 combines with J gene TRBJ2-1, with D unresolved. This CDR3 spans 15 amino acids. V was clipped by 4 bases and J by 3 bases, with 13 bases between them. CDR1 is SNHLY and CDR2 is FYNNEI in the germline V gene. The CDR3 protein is CASSAFALDYNEQFF. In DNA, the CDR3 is TGTGCCAGCAGTGCTTTTGCGCTAGACTACAATGAGCAGTTCTTC.

The CDR3 DNA reads as TGCGCCAGCAGCGACAGTGGACTGTCTTCTGACTACGAGCAGTACTTC. Protein: CASSDSGLSSDYEQYF. The rearrangement joins TRBV4-1 to TRBJ2-7; D may be TRBD1 or TRBD2 (5 bases each). CDR3 length equals 16 residues. V was pared by 5 bases and J by 3 bases, with 20 bases between. Germline V gene lookup returns CDR1 MGHRA and CDR2 YSYEKL.

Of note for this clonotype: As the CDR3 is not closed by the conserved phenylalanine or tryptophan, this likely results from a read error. The CDR3 reads CASSLQPGILNTEAFL. The CDR3 nucleotides are TGTGCCAGCAGCCTACAACCAGGGATATTGAACACTGAAGCTTTCCTT. J is TRBJ1-1 and V is TRBV11-2, with D maybe TRBD1 (5 bases). Per the germline V gene, CDR1 is SGHAT and CDR2 is FQNNGV. V was pared by 5 bases and J by 0 bases, with 16 bases between. CDR3 length equals 16 residues.

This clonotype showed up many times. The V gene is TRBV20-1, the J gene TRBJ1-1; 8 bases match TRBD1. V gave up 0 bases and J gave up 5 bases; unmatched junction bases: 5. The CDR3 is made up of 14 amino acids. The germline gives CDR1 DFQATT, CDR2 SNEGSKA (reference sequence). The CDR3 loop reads CSAREQGVGTEAFF. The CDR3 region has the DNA TGCAGTGCTAGAGAACAGGGGGTGGGTACTGAAGCTTTCTTT.

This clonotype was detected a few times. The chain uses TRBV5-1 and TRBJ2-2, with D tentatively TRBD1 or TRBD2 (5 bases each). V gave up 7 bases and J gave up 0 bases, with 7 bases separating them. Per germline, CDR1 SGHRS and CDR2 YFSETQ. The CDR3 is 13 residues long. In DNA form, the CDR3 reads TGCGCCAGCCGGGGCCCGAACACCGGGGAGCTGTTTTTT. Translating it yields CASRGPNTGELFF.

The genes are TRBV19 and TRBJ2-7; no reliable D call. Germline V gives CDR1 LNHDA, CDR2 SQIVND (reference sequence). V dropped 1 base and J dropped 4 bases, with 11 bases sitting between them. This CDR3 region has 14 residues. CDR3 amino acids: CASSIGANYYEQYF. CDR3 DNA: TGTGCCAGTAGTATAGGGGCCAATTATTACGAGCAGTACTTC.

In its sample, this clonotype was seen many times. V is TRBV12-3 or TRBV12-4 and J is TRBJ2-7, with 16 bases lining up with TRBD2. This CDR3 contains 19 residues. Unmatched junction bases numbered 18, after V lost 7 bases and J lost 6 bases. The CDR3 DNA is TGTGCCAGCACCAACCCGGGACTAGCGGGAGGGCCTTTATCGACCGAGCAGTACTTC. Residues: CASTNPGLAGGPLSTEQYF.

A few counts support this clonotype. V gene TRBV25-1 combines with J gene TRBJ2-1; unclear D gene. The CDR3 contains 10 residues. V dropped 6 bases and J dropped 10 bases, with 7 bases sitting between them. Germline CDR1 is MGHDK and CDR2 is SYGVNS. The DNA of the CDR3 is TGTGCCAGCAGGACGAACGAGCAGTTCTTC. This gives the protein CASRTNEQFF. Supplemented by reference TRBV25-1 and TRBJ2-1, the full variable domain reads EADIYQTPRYLVIGTGKKITLECSQTMGHDKMYWYQQDPGMELHLIHYSYGVNSTEKGDLSSESTVSRIRTEHFPLTLESARPSHTSQYLCASRTNEQFFGPGTRLTVL.